Listed here is a single T cell receptor beta chain. Its antigen has not been determined. It has no much larger one-base neighbor in the sample; base qualities were not kept. This record belongs to a study of blood T cell repertoires in COVID-19 (dated by TCRdb to 2019 to 2021). Study-level background: Samples covering the acute and convalescent phases of COVID-19 were provided by collaborators in the United States, Italy and Spain. The material from the prospective study consisted of cDNA or gDNA derived from T cells, B-cell-depleted T cells, or PBMCs. Deeply sampled blood TCRbeta repertoires from subjects exposed to, actively infected with, or recovered from COVID-19 were included in the dataset. A freely available public database, intended as a resource for researchers studying the immune response to SARS-CoV-2, is where the repertoires were released. Samples came from the ongoing ImmuneRACE study (first 160 participants) plus 1,254 subjects from 6 global collaborators. Sample metadata almost always included a de-identified subject ID, COVID-19 status, age in years and sex. Where available, HLA class I and class II types were taken from metadata supplied by the sample provider and were not determined by assay-based typing.

Findings and caveats that apply to the study as a whole: The amount of clinical and demographic metadata varied by source and participant and was provided uncurated.

TCRbeta CDR3 regions were amplified from genomic DNA by means of the immunoSEQ Assay, a bias-controlled multiplex PCR. Processing in the source paper ran as follows. The number of nucleated cells in each sample was estimated from the amplification of reference gene primers within the assay. To quantify the absolute abundance of each unique TCRbeta CDR3 rearrangement, sequence reads were collapsed and filtered. For each sample, productive Simpson clonality was calculated by taking the square root of Simpson's diversity index across productive rearrangements. TCRdb re-hosts the immuneACCESS table, in-frame sequences only. Its copies lack some clones; in the studies checked, an unresolved V gene accounts for under half of them, and the cause for the rest is not known. That table furnishes V, J and clone size, whereas the DNA furnished D and trimming. The sample has approximately 140,000 clones on record, approximately 86% of them singletons. The ten largest clones represent less than 3.5% of the sample.

V trim: 0 bases; J trim: 6 bases; unmatched bases: 5. The germline V gene provides CDR1 SGHRS and CDR2 YFSETQ. Reading from cysteine to phenylalanine, the CDR3 counts 16 amino acids. The retained sequence is limited to the CDR3, 48 bases, with the frame set at the first base. Each collaborating institution followed its own protocols to collect whole blood in K2EDTA tubes. For TCRbeta analysis, collaborator samples were shipped as frozen whole blood, as isolated PBMCs, or as DNA extracted from either sample type. The V and J genes are TRBV5-1 and TRBJ2-1; 11 nucleotides in the junction match TRBD1. The receptor was isolated from a man between 65 and 80 years old with acute or convalescent COVID-19. Sequenced input: peripheral blood. CDR3 protein: CASSLAGTGGVNEQFF. The nucleotide sequence reads as follows: TGCGCCAGCAGCTTGGCGGGGACAGGGGGTGTCAATGAGCAGTTCTTC.